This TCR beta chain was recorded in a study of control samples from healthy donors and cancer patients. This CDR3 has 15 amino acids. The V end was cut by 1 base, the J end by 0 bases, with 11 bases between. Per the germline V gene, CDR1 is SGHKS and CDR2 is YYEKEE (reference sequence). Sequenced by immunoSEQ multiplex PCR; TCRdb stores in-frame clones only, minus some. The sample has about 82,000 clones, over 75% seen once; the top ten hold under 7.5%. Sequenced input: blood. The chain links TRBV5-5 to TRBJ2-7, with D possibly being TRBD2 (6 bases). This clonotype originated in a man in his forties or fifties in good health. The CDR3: CASSLKEGSSYEQYF. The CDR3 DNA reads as TGTGCCAGCAGCTTGAAGGAGGGAAGCTCCTACGAGCAGTACTTC. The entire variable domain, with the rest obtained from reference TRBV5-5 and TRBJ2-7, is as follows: DAGVTQSPTHLIKTRGQQVTLRCSPISGHKSVSWYQQVLGQGPQFIFQYYEKEERGRGNFPDRFSARQFPNYSSELNVNALLLGDSALYLCASSLKEGSSYEQYFGPGTRLTVT.